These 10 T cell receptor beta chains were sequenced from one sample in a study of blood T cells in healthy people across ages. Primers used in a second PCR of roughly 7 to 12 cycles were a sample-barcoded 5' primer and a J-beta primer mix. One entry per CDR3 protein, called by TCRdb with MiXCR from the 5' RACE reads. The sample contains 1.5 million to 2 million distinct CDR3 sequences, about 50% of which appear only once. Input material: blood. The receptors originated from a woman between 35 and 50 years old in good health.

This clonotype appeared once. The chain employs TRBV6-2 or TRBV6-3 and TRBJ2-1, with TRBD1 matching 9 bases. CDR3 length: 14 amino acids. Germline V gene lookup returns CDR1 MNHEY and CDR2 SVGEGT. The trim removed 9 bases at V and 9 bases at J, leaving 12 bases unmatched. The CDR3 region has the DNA TGTGCCAGTAGCCGGGACAGGGCCACCGGTGAGCAGTTCTTC. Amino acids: CASSRDRATGEQFF.

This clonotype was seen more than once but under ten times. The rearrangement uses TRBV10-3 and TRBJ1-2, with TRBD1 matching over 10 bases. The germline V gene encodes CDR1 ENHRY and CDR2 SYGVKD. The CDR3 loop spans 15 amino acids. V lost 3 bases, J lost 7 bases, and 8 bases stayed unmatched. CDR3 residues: CAISDPGQGGAGYTF. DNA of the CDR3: TGTGCCATCAGTGACCCCGGACAGGGGGGCGCTGGCTACACCTTC.

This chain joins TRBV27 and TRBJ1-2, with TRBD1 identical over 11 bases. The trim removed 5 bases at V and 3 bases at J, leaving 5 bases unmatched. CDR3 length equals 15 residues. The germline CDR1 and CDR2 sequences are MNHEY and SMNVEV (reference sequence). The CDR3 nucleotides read TGTGCCAGCAGTCTCGGACAGGGGGCTGACTATGGCTACACCTTC. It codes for CASSLGQGADYGYTF.

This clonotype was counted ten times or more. CDR3 nucleotides: TGTGCCAGCAGCTCCGGCGGCTTGAACACTGAAGCTTTCTTT. This translates into CASSSGGLNTEAFF. The genes are TRBV28 and TRBJ1-1; D is unresolved. The CDR3 runs 14 residues. The germline CDR1 and CDR2 sequences are MDHEN and SYDVKM. V was clipped by 6 bases and J by 0 bases, with 11 bases between them.

CDR3 region: CASSLNEVRGPYNEQFF. CDR3 in DNA: TGTGCCAGCAGCTTAAATGAGGTCAGGGGGCCCTACAATGAGCAGTTCTTC. V gene TRBV7-3 combines with J gene TRBJ2-1, with TRBD1 matching 8 bases. The ends lost 1 base at V and 2 bases at J; junction bases unmatched: 7. The CDR3 covers 17 residues. From germline, CDR1 is SGHTA and CDR2 FQGTGA.

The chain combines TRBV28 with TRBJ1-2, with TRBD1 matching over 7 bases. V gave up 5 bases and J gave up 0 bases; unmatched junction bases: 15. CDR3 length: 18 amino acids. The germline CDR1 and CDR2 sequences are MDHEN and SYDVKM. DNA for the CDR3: TGTGCCAGCAGTCCAACGCGACAGGGAGGAACGACTAACTATGGCTACACCTTC. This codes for CASSPTRQGGTTNYGYTF.

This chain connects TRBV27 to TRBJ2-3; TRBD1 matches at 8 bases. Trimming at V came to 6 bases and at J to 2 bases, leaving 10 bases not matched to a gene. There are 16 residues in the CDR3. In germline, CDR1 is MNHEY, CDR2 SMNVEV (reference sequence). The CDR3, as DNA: TGTGCCAGCAGGGCACCCGGGACAGGTCTCACAGATACGCAGTATTTT. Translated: CASRAPGTGLTDTQYF.

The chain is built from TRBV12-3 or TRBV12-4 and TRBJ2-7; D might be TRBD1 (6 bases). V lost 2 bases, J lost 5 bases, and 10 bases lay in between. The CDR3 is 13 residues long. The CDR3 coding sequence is TGTGCCAGCAGTTTACTCCCAGGGGACGAGCAGTACTTC. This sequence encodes CASSLLPGDEQYF.

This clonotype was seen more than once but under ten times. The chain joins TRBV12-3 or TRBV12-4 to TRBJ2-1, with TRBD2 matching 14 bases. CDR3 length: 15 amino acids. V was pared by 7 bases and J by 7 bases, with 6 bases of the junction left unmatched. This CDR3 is CASTGTSGGRNEQFF. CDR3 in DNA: TGTGCCAGCACCGGGACTAGCGGGGGCCGGAATGAGCAGTTCTTC.

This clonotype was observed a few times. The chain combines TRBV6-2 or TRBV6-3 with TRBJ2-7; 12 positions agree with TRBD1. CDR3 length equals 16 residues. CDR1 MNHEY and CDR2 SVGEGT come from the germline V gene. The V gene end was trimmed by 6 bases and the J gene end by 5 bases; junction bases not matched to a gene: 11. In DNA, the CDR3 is TGTGCCAGCAGAAGGGACAGGGGGCGCAGATTCCACGAGCAGTACTTC. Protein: CASRRDRGRRFHEQYF.